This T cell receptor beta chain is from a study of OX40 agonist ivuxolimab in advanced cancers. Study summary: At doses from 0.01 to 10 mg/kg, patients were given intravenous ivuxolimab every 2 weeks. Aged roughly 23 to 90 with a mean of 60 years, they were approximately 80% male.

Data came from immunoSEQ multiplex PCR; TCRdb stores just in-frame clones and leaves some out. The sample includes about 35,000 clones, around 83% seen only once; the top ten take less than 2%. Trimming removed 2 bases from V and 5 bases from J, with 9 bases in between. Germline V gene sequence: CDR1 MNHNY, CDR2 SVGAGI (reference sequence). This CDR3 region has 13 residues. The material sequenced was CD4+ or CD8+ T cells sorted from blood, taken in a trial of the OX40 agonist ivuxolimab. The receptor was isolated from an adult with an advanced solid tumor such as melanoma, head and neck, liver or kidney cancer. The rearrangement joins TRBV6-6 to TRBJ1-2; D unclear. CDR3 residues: CASSYRTDYGYTF. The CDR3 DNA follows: TGTGCCAGCAGTTACAGAACAGATTATGGCTACACCTTC.